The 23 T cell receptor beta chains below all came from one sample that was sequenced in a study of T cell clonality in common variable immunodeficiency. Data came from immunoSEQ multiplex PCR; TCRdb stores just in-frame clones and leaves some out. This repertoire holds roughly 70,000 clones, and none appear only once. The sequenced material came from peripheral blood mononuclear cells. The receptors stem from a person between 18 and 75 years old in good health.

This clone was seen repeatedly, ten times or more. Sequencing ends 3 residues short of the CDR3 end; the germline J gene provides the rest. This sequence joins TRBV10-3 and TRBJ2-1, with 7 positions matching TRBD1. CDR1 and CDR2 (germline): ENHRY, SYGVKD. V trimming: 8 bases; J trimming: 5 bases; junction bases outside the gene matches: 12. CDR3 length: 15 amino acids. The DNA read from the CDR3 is TGTGCCATCGGCCAGACGACAGGGAAACACAATGAG. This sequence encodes CAIGQTTGKHNE. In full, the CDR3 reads CAIGQTTGKHNEQFF.

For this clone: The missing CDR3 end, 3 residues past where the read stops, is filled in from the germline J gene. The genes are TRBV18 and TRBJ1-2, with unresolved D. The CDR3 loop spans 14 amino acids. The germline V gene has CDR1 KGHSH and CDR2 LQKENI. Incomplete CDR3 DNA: TGTGCCAGCTCACCCCAGACAAGCGACTACGAC. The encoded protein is CASSPQTSDYD. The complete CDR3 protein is CASSPQTSDYDYTF.

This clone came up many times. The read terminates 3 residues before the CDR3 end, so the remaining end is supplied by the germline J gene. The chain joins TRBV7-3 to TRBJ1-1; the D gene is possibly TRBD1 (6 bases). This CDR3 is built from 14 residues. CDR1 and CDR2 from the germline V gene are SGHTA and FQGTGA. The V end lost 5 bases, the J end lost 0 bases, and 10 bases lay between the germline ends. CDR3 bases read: TGTGCCAGCAGCCCGACAGGTGTGAACACTGAA. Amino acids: CASSPTGVNTE. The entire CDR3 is CASSPTGVNTEAFF.

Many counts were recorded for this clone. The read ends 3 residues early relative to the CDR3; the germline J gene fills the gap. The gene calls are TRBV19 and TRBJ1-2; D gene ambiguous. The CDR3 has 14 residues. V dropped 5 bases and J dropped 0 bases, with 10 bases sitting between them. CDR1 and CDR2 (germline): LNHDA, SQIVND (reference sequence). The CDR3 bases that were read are TGTGCCAGTAGTCCTGACGGGGCTAACTATGGC. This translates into CASSPDGANYG. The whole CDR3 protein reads CASSPDGANYGYTF.

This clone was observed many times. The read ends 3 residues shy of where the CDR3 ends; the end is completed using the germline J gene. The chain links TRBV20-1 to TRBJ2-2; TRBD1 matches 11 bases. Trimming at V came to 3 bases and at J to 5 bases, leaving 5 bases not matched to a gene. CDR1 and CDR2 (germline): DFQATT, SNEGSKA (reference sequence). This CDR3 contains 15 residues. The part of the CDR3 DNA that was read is TGCAGTGCTAGGAAGGACAGGGGGCATACCGGGGAG. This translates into CSARKDRGHTGE. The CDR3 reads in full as CSARKDRGHTGELFF.

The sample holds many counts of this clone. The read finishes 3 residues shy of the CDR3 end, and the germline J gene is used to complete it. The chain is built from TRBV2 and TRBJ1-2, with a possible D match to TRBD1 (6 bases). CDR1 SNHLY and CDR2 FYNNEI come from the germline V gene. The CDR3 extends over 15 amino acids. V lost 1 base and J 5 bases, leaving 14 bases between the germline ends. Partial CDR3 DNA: TGTGCCAGCAGTGAAGGGAGAGGGGGGGATTATGGC. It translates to CASSEGRGGDYG. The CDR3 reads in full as CASSEGRGGDYGYTF.

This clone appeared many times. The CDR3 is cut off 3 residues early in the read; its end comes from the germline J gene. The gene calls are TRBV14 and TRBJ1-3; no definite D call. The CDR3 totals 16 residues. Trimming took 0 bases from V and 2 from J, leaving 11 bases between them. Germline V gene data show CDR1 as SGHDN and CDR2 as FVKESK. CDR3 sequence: CASSQDLSVTGNTIYF. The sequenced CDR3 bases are TGTGCCAGCAGCCAAGATCTATCGGTGACTGGAAACACC.

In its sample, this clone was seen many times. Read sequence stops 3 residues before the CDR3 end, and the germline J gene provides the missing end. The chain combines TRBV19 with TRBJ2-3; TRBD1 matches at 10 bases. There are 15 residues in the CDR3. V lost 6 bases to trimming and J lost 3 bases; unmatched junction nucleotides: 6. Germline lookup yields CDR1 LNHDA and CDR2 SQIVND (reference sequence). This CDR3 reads CASSTPGQGTDTQYF. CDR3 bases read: TGTGCCAGTAGCACTCCGGGACAGGGGACAGATACG.

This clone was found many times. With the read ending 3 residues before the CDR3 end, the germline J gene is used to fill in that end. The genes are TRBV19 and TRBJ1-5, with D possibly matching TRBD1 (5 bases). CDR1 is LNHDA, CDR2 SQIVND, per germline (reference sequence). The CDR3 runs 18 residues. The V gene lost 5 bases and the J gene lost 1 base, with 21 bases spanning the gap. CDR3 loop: CASSYQRQTRGSNQPQHF. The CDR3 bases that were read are TGTGCCAGTAGTTATCAAAGGCAGACCCGGGGGAGCAATCAGCCC.

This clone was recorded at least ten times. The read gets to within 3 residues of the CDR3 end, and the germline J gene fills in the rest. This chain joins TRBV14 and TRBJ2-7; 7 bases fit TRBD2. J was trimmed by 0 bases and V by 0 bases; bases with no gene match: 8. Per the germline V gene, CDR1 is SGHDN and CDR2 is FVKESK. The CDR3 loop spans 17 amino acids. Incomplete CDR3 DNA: TGTGCCAGCAGCCAAGATACTCGCGGGAGCAGCTCCTACGAG. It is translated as CASSQDTRGSSSYE. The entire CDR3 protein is CASSQDTRGSSSYEQYF. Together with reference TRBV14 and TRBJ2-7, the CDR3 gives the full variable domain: EAGVTQFPSHSVIEKGQTVTLRCDPISGHDNLYWYRRVMGKEIKFLLHFVKESKQDESGMPNNRFLAERTGGTYSTLKVQPAELEDSGVYFCASSQDTRGSSSYEQYFGPGTRLTVT.

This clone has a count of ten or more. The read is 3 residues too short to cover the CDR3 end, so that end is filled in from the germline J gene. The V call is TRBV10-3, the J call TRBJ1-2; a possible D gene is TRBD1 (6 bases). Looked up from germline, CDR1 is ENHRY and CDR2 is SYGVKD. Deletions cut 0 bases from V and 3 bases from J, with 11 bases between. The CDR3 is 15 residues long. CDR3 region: CAISESTGDDYGYTF. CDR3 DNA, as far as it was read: TGTGCCATCAGTGAGTCGACAGGCGACGACTATGGC.

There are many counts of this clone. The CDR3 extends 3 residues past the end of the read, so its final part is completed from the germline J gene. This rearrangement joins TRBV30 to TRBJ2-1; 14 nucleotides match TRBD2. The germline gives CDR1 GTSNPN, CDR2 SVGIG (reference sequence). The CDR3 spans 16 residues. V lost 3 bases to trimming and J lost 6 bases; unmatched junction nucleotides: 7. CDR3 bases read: TGTGCCTGGAGGCCGGGACTAGCGGGAGAAATCAATGAG. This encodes CAWRPGLAGEINE. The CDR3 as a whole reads CAWRPGLAGEINEQFF.

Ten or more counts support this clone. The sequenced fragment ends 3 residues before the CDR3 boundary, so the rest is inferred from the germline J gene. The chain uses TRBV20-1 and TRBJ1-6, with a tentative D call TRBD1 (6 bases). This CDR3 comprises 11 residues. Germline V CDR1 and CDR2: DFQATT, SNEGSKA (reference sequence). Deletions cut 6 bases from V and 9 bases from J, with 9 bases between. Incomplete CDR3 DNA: TGCAGTGCAAAACAGGGTTCACCC. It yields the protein CSAKQGSP. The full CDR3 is CSAKQGSPLHF.

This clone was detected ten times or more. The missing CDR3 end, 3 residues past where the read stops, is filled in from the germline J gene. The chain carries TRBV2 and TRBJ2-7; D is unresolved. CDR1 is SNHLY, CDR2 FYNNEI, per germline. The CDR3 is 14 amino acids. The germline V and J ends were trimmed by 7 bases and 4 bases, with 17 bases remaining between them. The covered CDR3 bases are TGTGCCAGCACCGGGTCCAAAGCTATATACGAG. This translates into CASTGSKAIYE. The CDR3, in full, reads CASTGSKAIYEQYF.

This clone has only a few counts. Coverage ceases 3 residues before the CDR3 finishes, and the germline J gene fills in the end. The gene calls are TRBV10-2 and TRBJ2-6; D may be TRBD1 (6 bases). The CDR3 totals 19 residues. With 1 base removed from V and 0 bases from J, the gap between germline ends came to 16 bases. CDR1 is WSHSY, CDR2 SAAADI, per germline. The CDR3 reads CASSEYLGGPFSGANVLTF. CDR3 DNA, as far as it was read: TGCGCCAGCAGTGAGTATTTAGGGGGTCCCTTCTCTGGGGCCAACGTC.

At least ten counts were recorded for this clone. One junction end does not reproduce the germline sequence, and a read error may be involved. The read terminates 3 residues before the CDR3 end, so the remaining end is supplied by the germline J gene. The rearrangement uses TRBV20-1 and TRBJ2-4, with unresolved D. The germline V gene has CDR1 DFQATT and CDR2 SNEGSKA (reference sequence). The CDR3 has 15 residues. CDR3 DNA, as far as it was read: TGCAGTGCTAGAGGGCCCGCACCGCTCAAAAGCATT. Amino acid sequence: CSARGPAPLKSI. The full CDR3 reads CSARGPAPLKSIQYF.

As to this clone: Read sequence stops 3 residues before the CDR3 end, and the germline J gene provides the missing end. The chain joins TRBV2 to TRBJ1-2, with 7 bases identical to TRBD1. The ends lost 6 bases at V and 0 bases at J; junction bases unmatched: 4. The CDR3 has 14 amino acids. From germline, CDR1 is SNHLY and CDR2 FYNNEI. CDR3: CASRVGQANYGYTF. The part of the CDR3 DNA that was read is TGTGCCAGCAGAGTAGGACAGGCTAACTATGGC.

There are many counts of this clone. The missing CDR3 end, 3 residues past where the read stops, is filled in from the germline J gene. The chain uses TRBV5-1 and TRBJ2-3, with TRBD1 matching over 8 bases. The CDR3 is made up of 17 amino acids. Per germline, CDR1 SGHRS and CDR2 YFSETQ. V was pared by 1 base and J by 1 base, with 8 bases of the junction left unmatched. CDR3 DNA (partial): TGCGCCAGCAGCTTGTCCTCGACAGGGGTGGGCACAGATACG. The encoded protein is CASSLSSTGVGTDT. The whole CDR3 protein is CASSLSSTGVGTDTQYF.

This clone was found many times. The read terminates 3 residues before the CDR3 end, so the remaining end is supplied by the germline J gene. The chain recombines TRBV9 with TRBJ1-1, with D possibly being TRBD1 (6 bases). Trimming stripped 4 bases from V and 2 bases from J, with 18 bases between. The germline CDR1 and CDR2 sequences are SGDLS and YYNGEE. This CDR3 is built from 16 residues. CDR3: CASSSNRDTGNTEAFF. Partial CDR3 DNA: TGTGCCAGCAGCTCAAACCGGGACACGGGTAACACTGAA.

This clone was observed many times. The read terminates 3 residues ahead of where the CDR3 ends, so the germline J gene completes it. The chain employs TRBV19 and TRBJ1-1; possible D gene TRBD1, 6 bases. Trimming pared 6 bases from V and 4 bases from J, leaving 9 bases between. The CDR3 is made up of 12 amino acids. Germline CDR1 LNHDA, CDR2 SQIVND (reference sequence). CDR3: CASRQGGTEAFF. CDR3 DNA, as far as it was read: TGTGCCAGTAGACAGGGCGGCACTGAA.

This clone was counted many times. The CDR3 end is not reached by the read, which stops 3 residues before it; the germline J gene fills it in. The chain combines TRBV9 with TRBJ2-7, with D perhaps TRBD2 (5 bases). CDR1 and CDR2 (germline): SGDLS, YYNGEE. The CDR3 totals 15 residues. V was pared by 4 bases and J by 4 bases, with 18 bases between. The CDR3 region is CASSPLSGEGYEQYF. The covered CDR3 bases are TGTGCCAGCAGCCCTTTAAGCGGAGAAGGTTACGAG.

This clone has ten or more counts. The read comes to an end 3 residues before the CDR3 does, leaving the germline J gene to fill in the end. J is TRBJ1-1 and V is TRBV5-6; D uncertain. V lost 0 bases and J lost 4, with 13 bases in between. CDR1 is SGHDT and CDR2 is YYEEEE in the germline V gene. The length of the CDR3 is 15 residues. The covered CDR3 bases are TGTGCCAGCAGCTTGGCCGTTTTGACGGGCACTGAA. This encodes CASSLAVLTGTE. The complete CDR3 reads CASSLAVLTGTEAFF.

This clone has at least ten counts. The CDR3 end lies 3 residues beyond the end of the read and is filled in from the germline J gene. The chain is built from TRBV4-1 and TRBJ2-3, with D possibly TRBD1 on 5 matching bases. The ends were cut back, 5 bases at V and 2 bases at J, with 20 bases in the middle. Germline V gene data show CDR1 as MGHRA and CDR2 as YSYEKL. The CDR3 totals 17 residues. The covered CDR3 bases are TGCGCCAGCAGCTCAAACGAAGGGGAAGGAGACACAGATACG. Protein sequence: CASSSNEGEGDTDT. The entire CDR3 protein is CASSSNEGEGDTDTQYF.